The clone carrying this TCR beta chain appeared once. Its antigen is as yet unknown. Among participants with HIV, every one received treatment in the United States. The data were taken from a study of long-term antiretroviral therapy in people with HIV. Study-wide results and caveats: Pre-ART expanded TRB clones stayed dominant throughout, though often decreasing after ART. Specimen acquisition occurred between the mid-2000s and the late 2010s, potentially under older ART regimens. Documentation of ART adherence, viral resistance or therapy changes was absent.

V gave up 6 bases and J gave up 5 bases, with 11 bases separating them. Germline-derived CDR1 and CDR2 are MDHEN and SYDVKM. The CDR3 length is 13 residues. The assay, immunoSEQ v3.0, was run at survey level. The repertoire was sequenced with immunoSEQ multiplex PCR; TCRdb's copy has only in-frame clones and lacks some. The sample holds fewer than 30,000 clones; about four fifths are singletons and the top ten take about 5.1%. This specimen consisted of unsorted PBMCs, obtained 1.1 years before starting antiretroviral therapy. The rearrangement uses TRBV28 and TRBJ1-5; no firm D call. The sequence was collected from a woman under 40 with HIV. CDR3 sequence reads: CASRRLSYQPQHF. CDR3 nucleotide sequence: TGTGCCAGCAGACGTCTGTCTTATCAGCCCCAGCATTTT.